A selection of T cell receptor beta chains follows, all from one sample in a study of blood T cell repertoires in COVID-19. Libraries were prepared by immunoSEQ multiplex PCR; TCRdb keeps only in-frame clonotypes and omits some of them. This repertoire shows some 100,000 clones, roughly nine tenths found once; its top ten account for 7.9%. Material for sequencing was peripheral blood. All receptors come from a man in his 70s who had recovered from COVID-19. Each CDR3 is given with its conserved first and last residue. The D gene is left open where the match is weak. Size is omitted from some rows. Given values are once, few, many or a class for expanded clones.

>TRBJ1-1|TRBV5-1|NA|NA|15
CASSRGIQGNTEAFF
TGCGCCAGCAGCCGAGGGATCCAAGGGAACACTGAAGCTTTCTTT
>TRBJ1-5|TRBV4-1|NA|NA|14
CASSEGDFKGPQHF
TGCGCCAGCAGCGAGGGTGACTTCAAGGGGCCCCAGCATTTT
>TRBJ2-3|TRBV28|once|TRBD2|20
CASRGGLAGVLIRNTDTQYF
TGTGCCAGCAGGGGGGGACTAGCGGGAGTCCTAATCCGGAACACAGATACGCAGTATTTT
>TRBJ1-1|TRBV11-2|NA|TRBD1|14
CASSPGQWGTEAFF
TGTGCCAGCAGCCCGGGACAGTGGGGGACTGAAGCTTTCTTT
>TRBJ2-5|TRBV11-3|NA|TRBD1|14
CASSPSRGRETQYF
TGTGCCAGCAGTCCCAGCAGGGGGCGAGAGACCCAGTACTTC
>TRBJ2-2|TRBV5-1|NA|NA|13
CASSFDFTGELFF
TGCGCCAGCAGTTTCGACTTCACCGGGGAGCTGTTTTTT
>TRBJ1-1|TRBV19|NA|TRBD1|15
CASSRGQGGSTEAFF
TGTGCCAGTAGTAGGGGACAGGGGGGAAGCACTGAAGCTTTCTTT
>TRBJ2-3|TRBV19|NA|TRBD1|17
CASSKRQGNVPTDTQYF
TGTGCCAGTAGTAAGAGACAGGGGAATGTTCCCACAGATACGCAGTATTTT
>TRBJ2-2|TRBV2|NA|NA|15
CASSPGLANTGELFF
TGTGCCAGCAGTCCTGGACTGGCCAACACCGGGGAGCTGTTTTTT
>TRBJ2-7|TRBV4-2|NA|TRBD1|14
CASSPTGTVEEQYF
TGTGCCAGCAGTCCGACAGGGACGGTTGAAGAGCAGTACTTC
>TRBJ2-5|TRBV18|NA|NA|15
CASTRAFFFDETQYF
TGTGCCAGCACACGGGCCTTTTTCTTCGATGAGACCCAGTACTTC
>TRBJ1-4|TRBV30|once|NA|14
CAWTKTRRGEKLFF
TGTGCCTGGACGAAGACCCGGAGGGGTGAAAAACTGTTTTTT
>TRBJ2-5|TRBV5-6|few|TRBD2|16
CASSLRLTSGGETQYF
TGTGCCAGCAGCCTTAGGTTGACTAGCGGTGGGGAGACCCAGTACTTC
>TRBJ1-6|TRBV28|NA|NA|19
CASSSQGTAPLGVYSPLHF
TGTGCCAGCAGTTCTCAGGGGACGGCGCCCTTAGGGGTCTATTCACCCCTCCACTTT
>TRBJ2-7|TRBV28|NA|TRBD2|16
CASSFSLAGGPHEQYF
TGTGCCAGCAGTTTTAGTCTAGCGGGAGGGCCCCACGAGCAGTACTTC
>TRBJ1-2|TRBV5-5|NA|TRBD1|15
CASSPLGTGTTGYTF
TGTGCCAGCAGCCCTCTTGGGACAGGGACCACTGGCTACACCTTC
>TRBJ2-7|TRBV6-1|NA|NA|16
CASSELWSDSSYEQYF
TGTGCCAGCAGTGAATTGTGGTCTGACAGCTCCTACGAGCAGTACTTC
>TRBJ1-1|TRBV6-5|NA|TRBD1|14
CASTKGTANTEAFF
TGTGCCAGCACCAAGGGGACAGCAAACACTGAAGCTTTCTTT
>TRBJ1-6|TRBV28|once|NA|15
CASSLARLGASPLHF
TGTGCCAGCAGTTTGGCTCGTCTGGGGGCCTCACCCCTCCACTTT
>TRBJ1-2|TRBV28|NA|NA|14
CASRTAGSNYGYTF
TGTGCCAGCAGGACGGCAGGATCGAACTATGGCTACACCTTC
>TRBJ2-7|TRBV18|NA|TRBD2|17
CASSRTSGGPNPYEQYF
TGTGCCAGCTCACGGACTAGCGGGGGTCCTAACCCCTACGAGCAGTACTTC
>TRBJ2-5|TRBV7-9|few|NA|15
CASIRLGLDQETQYF
TGTGCCAGCATCCGCTTGGGGCTAGATCAAGAGACCCAGTACTTC
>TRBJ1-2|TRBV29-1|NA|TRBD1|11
CTAGTDYGYTF
TGCACCGCTGGGACAGACTATGGCTACACCTTC
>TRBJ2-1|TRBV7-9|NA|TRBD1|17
CASSLGRQGSSYNEQFF
TGTGCCAGCAGCTTAGGGCGACAGGGAAGCTCCTACAATGAGCAGTTCTTC
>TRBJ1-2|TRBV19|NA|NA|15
CASLDWALPVYGYTF
TGTGCCAGCTTGGACTGGGCCCTTCCCGTCTATGGCTACACCTTC
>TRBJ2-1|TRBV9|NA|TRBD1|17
CASSLGTGPPSYNEQFF
TGTGCCAGCAGCCTCGGGACAGGGCCTCCCTCCTACAATGAGCAGTTCTTC
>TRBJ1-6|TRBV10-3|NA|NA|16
CAISPGYTGYGSPLHF
TGTGCCATCAGCCCAGGTTATACAGGGTATGGTTCACCCCTCCACTTT
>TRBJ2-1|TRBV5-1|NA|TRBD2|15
CASSLGAGGDNEQFF
TGCGCCAGCAGCTTGGGGGCGGGGGGGGACAATGAGCAGTTCTTC
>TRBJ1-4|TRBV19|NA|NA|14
CATGRGILKEKLFF
TGTGCCACCGGCCGGGGGATATTAAAGGAAAAACTGTTTTTT
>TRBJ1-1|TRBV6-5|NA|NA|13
CASRQRSGTEAFF
TGTGCCAGCAGGCAAAGATCCGGCACTGAAGCTTTCTTT
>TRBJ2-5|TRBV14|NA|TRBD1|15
CASSQWTGGSETQYF
TGTGCCAGCAGCCAATGGACAGGGGGCTCCGAGACCCAGTACTTC
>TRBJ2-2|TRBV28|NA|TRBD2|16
CASSLSETSPGGELFF
TGTGCCAGCAGTTTATCGGAGACTAGCCCGGGCGGGGAGCTGTTTTTT
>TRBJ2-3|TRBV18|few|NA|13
CASSPGLTDTQYF
TGTGCCAGCTCACCGGGCTTAACTGATACGCAGTATTTT
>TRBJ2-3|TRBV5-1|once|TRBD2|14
CASSLSGGADTQYF
TGCGCCAGCAGTCTTAGCGGGGGGGCAGATACGCAGTATTTT
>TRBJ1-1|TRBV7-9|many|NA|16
CASSSTGRTRGLEAFF
TGTGCCAGCAGCTCCACGGGGCGGACACGGGGACTTGAAGCTTTCTTT
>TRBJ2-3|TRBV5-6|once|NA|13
CASSLSRRGTQYF
TGTGCCAGCAGCTTGTCACGAAGAGGTACGCAGTATTTT
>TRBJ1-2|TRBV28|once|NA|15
CASSLPQGTDYGYTF
TGTGCCAGCAGTTTACCCCAGGGGACCGACTATGGCTACACCTTC
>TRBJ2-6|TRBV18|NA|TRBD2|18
CASSPRGGAYSGANVLTF
TGTGCCAGCTCACCCCGGGGGGGGGCTTACTCTGGGGCCAACGTCCTGACTTTC
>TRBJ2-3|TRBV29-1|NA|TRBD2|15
CSVEALAGGTDTQYF
TGCAGCGTTGAGGCCCTAGCGGGGGGCACAGATACGCAGTATTTT
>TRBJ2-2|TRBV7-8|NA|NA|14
CASSFLRRAGELFF
TGTGCCAGCAGCTTTCTCAGGAGGGCCGGGGAGCTGTTTTTT
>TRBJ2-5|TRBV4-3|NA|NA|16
CASSQDLASGMETQYF
TGCGCCAGCAGCCAAGATCTAGCCTCCGGCATGGAGACCCAGTACTTC
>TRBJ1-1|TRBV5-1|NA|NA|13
CASSLQGWTEAFF
TGCGCCAGCAGCCTACAGGGTTGGACTGAAGCTTTCTTT
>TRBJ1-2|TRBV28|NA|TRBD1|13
CASTIPQGAGYTF
TGTGCCAGCACCATTCCACAGGGGGCTGGCTACACCTTC
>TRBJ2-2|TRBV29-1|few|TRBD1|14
CSANRGLNTGELFF
TGCAGCGCAAACAGGGGGCTTAACACCGGGGAGCTGTTTTTT
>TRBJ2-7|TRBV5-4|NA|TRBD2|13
CASSLAGTYEQYF
TGTGCCAGCAGCTTAGCGGGGACCTACGAGCAGTACTTC
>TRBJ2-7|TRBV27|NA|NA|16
CASSLARGDFPYEQYF
TGTGCCAGCAGCCTGGCCAGGGGGGACTTTCCCTACGAGCAGTACTTC
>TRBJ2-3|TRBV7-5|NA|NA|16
CVRSSLARGVTDTQYF
TGTGTCAGAAGCTCCCTGGCGAGAGGAGTGACAGATACGCAGTATTTT
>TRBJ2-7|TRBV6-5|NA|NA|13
CASSRVQTYEQYF
TGTGCCAGCAGCCGCGTACAGACCTACGAGCAGTACTTC
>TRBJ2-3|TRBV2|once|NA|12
CASSGNTDTQYF
TGTGCCAGCAGCGGGAATACAGATACGCAGTATTTT
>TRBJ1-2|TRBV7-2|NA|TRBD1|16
CASSPNGGQGAHGYTF
TGTGCCAGCAGCCCGAATGGGGGACAGGGGGCGCATGGCTACACCTTC
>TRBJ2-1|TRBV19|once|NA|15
CASSIRDAGNNEQFF
TGTGCCAGTAGTATTAGGGACGCGGGGAACAATGAGCAGTTCTTC
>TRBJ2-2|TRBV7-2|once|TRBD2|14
CASSILAWGGELFF
TGTGCCAGCAGCATACTAGCGTGGGGCGGGGAGCTGTTTTTT
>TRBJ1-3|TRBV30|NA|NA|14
CAWSRGGAGNTIYF
TGTGCCTGGAGTCGGGGGGGGGCTGGAAACACCATATATTTT
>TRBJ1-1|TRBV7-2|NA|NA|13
CASSLVRNTEAFF
TGTGCCAGCAGCTTAGTCAGGAACACTGAAGCTTTCTTT
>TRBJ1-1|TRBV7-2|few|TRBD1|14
CASRRDRVNTEAFF
TGTGCCAGCCGCCGGGACAGAGTGAACACTGAAGCTTTCTTT
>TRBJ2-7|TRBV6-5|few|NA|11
CASGIADEQYF
TGTGCCAGCGGAATAGCGGACGAGCAGTACTTC